This TCR beta chain comes out of a study of blood T cell repertoires in COVID-19. In the study overall: Acute-phase and convalescent COVID-19 samples originated in the United States, Italy and Spain.

This clone appeared a few times. Germline assignment: CDR1 PRHDT and CDR2 FYEKMQ (reference sequence). The CDR3 consists of 15 residues. V was cut by 3 bases and J by 7 bases, with 18 bases left in between. Original data processing: Amplification of reference gene primers provided the estimated nucleated cell counts. The repertoire was sequenced with immunoSEQ multiplex PCR; TCRdb's copy has only in-frame clones and lacks some. V, J and clone size were drawn from that table, and D and trimming were deduced from the DNA. This sample has 200,000 or so clones, with almost 85% found just once. This chain joins TRBV13 and TRBJ2-5; maybe TRBD2 (6 bases). Specimen: peripheral blood. This receptor was taken from a human donor with acute or convalescent COVID-19. The donor label of this sample is uncertain. This CDR3 reads CASSFLGGEGGTQYF. The DNA of the CDR3 is TGTGCCAGCAGCTTCCTGGGGGGAGAGGGTGGGACCCAGTACTTC. The full variable domain, rest sourced from reference TRBV13 and TRBJ2-5, is AAGVIQSPRHLIKEKRETATLKCYPIPRHDTVYWYQQGPGQDPQFLISFYEKMQSDKGSIPDRFSAQQFSDYHSELNMSSLELGDSALYFCASSFLGGEGGTQYFGPGTRLLVL.